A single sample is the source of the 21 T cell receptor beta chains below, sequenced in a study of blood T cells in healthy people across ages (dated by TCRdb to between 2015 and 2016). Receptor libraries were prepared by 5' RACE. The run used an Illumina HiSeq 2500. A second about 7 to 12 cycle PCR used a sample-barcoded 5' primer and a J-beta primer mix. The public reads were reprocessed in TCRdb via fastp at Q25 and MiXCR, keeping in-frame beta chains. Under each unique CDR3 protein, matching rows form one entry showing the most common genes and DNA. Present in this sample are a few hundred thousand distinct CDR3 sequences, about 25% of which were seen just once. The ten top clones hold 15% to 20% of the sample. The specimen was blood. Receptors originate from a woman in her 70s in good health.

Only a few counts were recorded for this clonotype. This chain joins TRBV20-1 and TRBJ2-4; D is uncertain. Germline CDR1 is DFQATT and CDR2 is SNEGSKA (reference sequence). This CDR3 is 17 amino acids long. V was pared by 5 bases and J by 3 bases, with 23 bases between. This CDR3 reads CSAGSNMPRGSKNIQYF. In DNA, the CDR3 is TGCAGTGCTGGCTCCAACATGCCGAGAGGTAGCAAAAACATTCAGTACTTC.

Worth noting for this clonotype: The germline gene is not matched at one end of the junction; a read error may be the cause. The chain's CDR3 is CASSQTVRETLYF. The DNA for the CDR3 is TGTGCCAGCAGCCAAACGGTCCGGGAGACCCTGTACTTC. The chain couples TRBV3-1 to TRBJ2-5; tentative D call: TRBD2 (6 bases). The CDR3 contains 13 residues. The V gene's germline CDR1 is LGHDT and CDR2 YNNKEL (reference sequence).

The CDR3 sequence is CSVDLVAPRETQYF. CDR3 DNA sequence: TGCAGCGTTGATTTGGTAGCCCCCCGGGAGACCCAGTACTTC. The chain couples TRBV29-1 to TRBJ2-5; D call uncertain. The CDR3 runs to 14 residues. Trimming stripped 3 bases from V and 5 bases from J, with 16 bases between. In germline, CDR1 is SQVTM, CDR2 ANQGSEA. Drawing the rest from reference TRBV29-1 and TRBJ2-5, the complete variable domain is SAVISQKPSRDICQRGTSLTIQCQVDSQVTMMFWYRQQPGQSLTLIATANQGSEATYESGFVIDKFPISRPNLTFSTLTVSNMSPEDSSIYLCSVDLVAPRETQYFGPGTRLLVL.

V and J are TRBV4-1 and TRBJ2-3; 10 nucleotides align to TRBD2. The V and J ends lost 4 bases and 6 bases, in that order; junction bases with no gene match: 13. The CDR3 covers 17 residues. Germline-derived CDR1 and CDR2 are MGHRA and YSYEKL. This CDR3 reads CASSLGSGGALPDTQYF. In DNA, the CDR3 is TGCGCCAGCAGCCTGGGGAGCGGGGGGGCCCTGCCGGATACGCAGTATTTT.

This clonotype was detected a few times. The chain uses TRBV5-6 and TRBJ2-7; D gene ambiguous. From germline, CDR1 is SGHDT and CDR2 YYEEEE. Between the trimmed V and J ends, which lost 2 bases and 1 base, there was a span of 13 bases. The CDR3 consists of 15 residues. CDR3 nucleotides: TGTGCCAGCAGCTTTAACTATCGCCGTTCCTACGAGCAGTACTTC. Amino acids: CASSFNYRRSYEQYF.

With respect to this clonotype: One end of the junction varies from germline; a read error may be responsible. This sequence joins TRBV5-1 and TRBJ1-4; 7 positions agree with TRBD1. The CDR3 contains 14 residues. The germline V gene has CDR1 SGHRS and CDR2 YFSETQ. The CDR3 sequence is CATSLRQGREKLFF. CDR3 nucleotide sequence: TGCGCCACCAGCTTACGACAGGGTCGTGAAAAACTGTTTTTT.

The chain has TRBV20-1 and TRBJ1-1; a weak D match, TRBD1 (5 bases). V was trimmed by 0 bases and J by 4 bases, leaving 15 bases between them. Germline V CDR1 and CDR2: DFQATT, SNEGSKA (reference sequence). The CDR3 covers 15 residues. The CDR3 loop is CSARDPTAPSTEAFF. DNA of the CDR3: TGCAGTGCTAGAGATCCGACAGCCCCGAGCACTGAAGCTTTCTTT.

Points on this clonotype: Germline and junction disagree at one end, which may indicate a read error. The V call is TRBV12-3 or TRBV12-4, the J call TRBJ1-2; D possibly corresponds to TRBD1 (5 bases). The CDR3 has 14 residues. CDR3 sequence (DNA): TGTGTCAGCAGTTTAGCGGTACAGGACTATGGCTACACCTTC. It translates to CVSSLAVQDYGYTF.

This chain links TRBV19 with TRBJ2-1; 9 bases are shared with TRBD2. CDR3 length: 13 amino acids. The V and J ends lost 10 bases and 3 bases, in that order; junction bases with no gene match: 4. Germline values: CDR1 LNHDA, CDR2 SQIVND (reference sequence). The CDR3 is CATQRGVYNEQFF. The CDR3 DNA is TGTGCCACCCAGCGGGGGGTCTACAATGAGCAGTTCTTC.

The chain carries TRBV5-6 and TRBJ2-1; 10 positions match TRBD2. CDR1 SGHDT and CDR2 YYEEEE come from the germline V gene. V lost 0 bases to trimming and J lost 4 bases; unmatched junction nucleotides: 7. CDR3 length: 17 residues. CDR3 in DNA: TGTGCCAGCAGCTTGGATTATGGGACTAGCGTTTACAATGAGCAGTTCTTC. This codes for CASSLDYGTSVYNEQFF. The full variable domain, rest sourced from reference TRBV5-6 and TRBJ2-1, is DAGVTQSPTHLIKTRGQQVTLRCSPKSGHDTVSWYQQALGQGPQFIFQYYEEEERQRGNFPDRFSGHQFPNYSSELNVNALLLGDSALYLCASSLDYGTSVYNEQFFGPGTRLTVL.

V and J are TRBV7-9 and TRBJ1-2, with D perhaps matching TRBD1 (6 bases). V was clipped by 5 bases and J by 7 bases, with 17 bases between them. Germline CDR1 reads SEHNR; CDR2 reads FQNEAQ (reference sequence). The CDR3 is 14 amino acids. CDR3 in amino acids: CASSLEVGGRGYTF. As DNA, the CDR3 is TGTGCCAGCAGCCTAGAGGTGGGGGGCCGTGGCTACACCTTC.

CDR3 region: CASSQEPGFGEQFF. CDR3 DNA: TGCGCCAGCAGCCAAGAGCCGGGTTTCGGTGAGCAGTTCTTC. The chain carries TRBV4-3 and TRBJ2-1, with D uncertain. The germline CDR1 and CDR2 sequences are LGHNA and YSLEER. The CDR3 totals 14 residues. V was pared by 0 bases and J by 9 bases, with 12 bases between.

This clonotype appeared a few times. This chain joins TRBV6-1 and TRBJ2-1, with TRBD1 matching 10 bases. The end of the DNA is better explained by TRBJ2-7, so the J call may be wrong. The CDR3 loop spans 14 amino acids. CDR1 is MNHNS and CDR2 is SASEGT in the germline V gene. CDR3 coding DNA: TGTGCCAGCAGTGGCGCCGGGACAGGGGACTGGCAGTACTTC. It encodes CASSGAGTGDWQYF.

In DNA form, the CDR3 reads TGTGCCAGCAGTTACACCCGGGACGTGTCTAACTATGGCTACACCTTC. This translates into CASSYTRDVSNYGYTF. The V call is TRBV7-2, the J call TRBJ1-2, with D possibly TRBD1 on 5 matching bases. Germline V CDR1 and CDR2: SGHTA, FQGNSA. This CDR3 has 16 residues. Trimming pared 6 bases from V and 0 bases from J, leaving 17 bases between.

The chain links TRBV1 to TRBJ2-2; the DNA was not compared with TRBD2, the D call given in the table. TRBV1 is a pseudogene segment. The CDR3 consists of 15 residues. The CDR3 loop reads CTSVTSGGNTGELFF. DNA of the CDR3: TGCACCAGCGTGACTAGCGGGGGAAACACCGGGGAGCTGTTTTTT.

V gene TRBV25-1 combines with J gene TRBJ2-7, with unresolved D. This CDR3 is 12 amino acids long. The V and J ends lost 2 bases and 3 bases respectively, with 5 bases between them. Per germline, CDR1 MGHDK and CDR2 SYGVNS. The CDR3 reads CASSENFYEQYF. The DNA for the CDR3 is TGTGCCAGCAGTGAAAACTTCTACGAGCAGTACTTC.

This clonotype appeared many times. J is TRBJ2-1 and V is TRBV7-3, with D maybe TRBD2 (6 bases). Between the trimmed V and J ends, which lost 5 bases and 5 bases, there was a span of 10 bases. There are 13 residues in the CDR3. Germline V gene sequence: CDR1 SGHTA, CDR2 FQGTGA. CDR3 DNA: TGTGCCAGCAGCCCCGGGAGCCACAATGAGCAGTTCTTC. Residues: CASSPGSHNEQFF.

As DNA, the CDR3 is TGTGCCAGCAGCCCCATACAAGGACGGAGCAATTCACCCCTCCACTTT. Its protein product is CASSPIQGRSNSPLHF. V and J are TRBV3-1 and TRBJ1-6; D is unresolved. Germline CDR1 and CDR2: LGHDT and YNNKEL (reference sequence). The CDR3 extends over 16 amino acids. Trimming pared 4 bases from V and 7 bases from J, leaving 17 bases between.

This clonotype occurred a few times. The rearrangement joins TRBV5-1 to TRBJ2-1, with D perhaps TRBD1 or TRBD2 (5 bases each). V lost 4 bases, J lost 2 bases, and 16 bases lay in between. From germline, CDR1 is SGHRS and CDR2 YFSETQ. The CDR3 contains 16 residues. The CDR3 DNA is TGCGCCAGCAGCCCCGGGGCAGTGACCACCTACAATGAGCAGTTCTTC. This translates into CASSPGAVTTYNEQFF.

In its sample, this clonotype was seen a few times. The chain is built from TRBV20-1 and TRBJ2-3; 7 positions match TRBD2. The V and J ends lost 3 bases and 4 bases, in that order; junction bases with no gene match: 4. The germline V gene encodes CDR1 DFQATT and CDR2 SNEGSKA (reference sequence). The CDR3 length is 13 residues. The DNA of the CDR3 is TGCAGTGCTAGGGGCAGCGGGGCAGATACGCAGTATTTT. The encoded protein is CSARGSGADTQYF.

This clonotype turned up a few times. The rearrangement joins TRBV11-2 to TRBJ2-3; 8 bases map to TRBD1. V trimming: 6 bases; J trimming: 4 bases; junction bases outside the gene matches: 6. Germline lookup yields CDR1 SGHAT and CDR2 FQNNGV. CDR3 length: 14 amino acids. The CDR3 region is CASSSRGRADTQYF. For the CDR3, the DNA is TGTGCCAGCAGTTCCAGGGGGCGCGCAGATACGCAGTATTTT. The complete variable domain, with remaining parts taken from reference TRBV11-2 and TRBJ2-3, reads EAGVAQSPRYKIIEKRQSVAFWCNPISGHATLYWYQQILGQGPKLLIQFQNNGVVDDSQLPKDRFSAERLKGVDSTLKIQPAKLEDSAVYLCASSSRGRADTQYFGPGTRLTVL.